These 27 T cell receptor beta chains came from one sample sequenced in a study of T cell repertoires in cytomegalovirus infection. These receptors have no identified antigens. MiXCR was run by TCRdb on the reads, yielding one entry per CDR3 protein. The data contain approximately 1,000,000 distinct CDR3 sequences, roughly 31% of them seen just once; the ten biggest clones take up over 10%. Source: cultured CD8+ T cells from PBMCs, taken from culture after CMV antigen stimulation. All receptors come from a human donor in good health (CMV status not recorded). Some clones in this sample may be carry-over from other donors' samples.

This clonotype was counted a few times. The V gene is TRBV18, the J gene TRBJ2-3, with D uncertain. Trimming stripped 2 bases from V and 5 bases from J, with 23 bases between. This CDR3 is built from 18 residues. From germline, CDR1 is KGHSH and CDR2 LQKENI. In nucleotides, the CDR3 is TGTGCCAGCTCACCATCGGATAGCTCCCTCGAACCGGGAGATACGCAGTATTTT. Translation: CASSPSDSSLEPGDTQYF.

In the case of this clonotype: A much larger clone lies a single base off, so this may be a read error. V usage is TRBV12-3 or TRBV12-4 and J usage is TRBJ2-2; no clear D. The CDR3 sequence is 11 residues long. The CDR3 DNA reads as TGTGTCAGCATCAACACCGGGGAGCTGTTTTTT. Translation gives CVSINTGELFF.

The rearrangement links TRBV7-6 to TRBJ2-7; tentative D call: TRBD1 (6 bases). The CDR3 covers 16 residues. Trimming left V 2 bases short and J 3 bases short, with 17 bases between. Germline V gene data show CDR1 as SGHVS and CDR2 as FNYEAQ. The CDR3 is CASSLRQGPHRYEQYF. As DNA, the CDR3 is TGTGCCAGCAGCTTAAGGCAGGGGCCCCACCGCTACGAGCAGTACTTC.

This clonotype was found a few times. This chain uses TRBV4-1 with TRBJ1-4; no firm D call. Trimming shortened V by 7 bases and J by 6 bases, and 15 bases separated the two germline ends. Germline V gives CDR1 MGHRA, CDR2 YSYEKL. The CDR3 sequence is 14 residues long. The CDR3, as DNA: TGCGCCAGCACCATGGGAAGGCCCGATGAAAAACTGTTTTTT. Amino acid sequence: CASTMGRPDEKLFF.

The CDR3: CASSLAARPQETQYF. CDR3 coding DNA: TGCGCCAGCAGCTTGGCCGCCCGGCCCCAAGAGACCCAGTACTTC. V is TRBV5-1 and J is TRBJ2-5; D is unclear. The CDR3 is 15 amino acids. Germline values: CDR1 SGHRS, CDR2 YFSETQ. V shed 0 bases and J shed 1 base, with 10 bases lying between them.

The chain recombines TRBV6-1 with TRBJ2-3; D is uncertain. The CDR3 runs 12 residues. Germline V lookup: CDR1 MNHNS, CDR2 SASEGT. V was shortened by 0 bases and J by 5 bases, with 3 bases between the two germline ends. The chain's CDR3 is CASSEAGDTQYF. Written as DNA, the CDR3 is TGTGCCAGCAGTGAAGCAGGAGATACGCAGTATTTT.

The J gene is TRBJ1-5, the V gene TRBV6-2 or TRBV6-3; 8 bases fit TRBD1. CDR3 size: 19 residues. J lost 0 bases, V lost 1 base, and 11 bases had no gene match. From germline, CDR1 is MNHEY and CDR2 SVGEGT. Written as DNA, the CDR3 is TGTGCCAGCAGTTACTGGGACAGGTCCAGCTGGGATAGCAATCAGCCCCAGCATTTT. This translates into CASSYWDRSSWDSNQPQHF.

The gene calls are TRBV6-5 and TRBJ2-7; D tentatively fits TRBD1 or TRBD2 (5 bases each). V dropped 2 bases and J dropped 0 bases, with 14 bases sitting between them. The CDR3 runs to 16 residues. Germline V gives CDR1 MNHEY, CDR2 SVGAGI. The chain's CDR3 is CASSYSMGRLSYEQYF. The CDR3 bases are TGTGCCAGCAGTTACAGCATGGGACGACTCTCCTACGAGCAGTACTTC.

The chain couples TRBV4-1 to TRBJ2-1; either TRBD1 or TRBD2 may supply D (5 bases each). Looked up from germline, CDR1 is MGHRA and CDR2 is YSYEKL. Trimming shortened V by 2 bases and J by 10 bases, and 9 bases separated the two germline ends. The CDR3 totals 12 residues. The CDR3 sequence is CASSQKRGEQFF. The DNA for the CDR3 is TGCGCCAGCAGCCAAAAGAGGGGCGAGCAGTTCTTC.

This clonotype turned up a few times. The rearrangement joins TRBV4-1 to TRBJ2-7, with D tentatively TRBD2 (5 bases). This CDR3 contains 13 residues. From germline, CDR1 is MGHRA and CDR2 YSYEKL. V was clipped by 4 bases and J by 0 bases, with 7 bases between them. CDR3 coding DNA: TGCGCCAGCAGCCCGGGAAACTCCTACGAGCAGTACTTC. It yields the protein CASSPGNSYEQYF.

The table lists this clonotype with many counts. This sequence joins TRBV7-6 and TRBJ2-1; TRBD1 aligns across 7 bases. CDR1 and CDR2 (germline): SGHVS, FNYEAQ. With V trimmed by 5 bases and J by 8 bases, 6 bases remained unmatched. The CDR3 has 13 residues. The CDR3 DNA is TGTGCCAGCAGCATAACTACAGGGGATGAGCAGTTCTTC. Translating gives CASSITTGDEQFF.

V gene TRBV29-1 combines with J gene TRBJ2-1, with 8 positions matching TRBD2. V lost 4 bases and J lost 10; bases outside the gene matches: 15. Germline values: CDR1 SQVTM, CDR2 ANQGSEA. There are 15 residues in the CDR3. DNA of the CDR3: TGCAGCGTTGTAAGCCCGGGACTAGTGGGGATGGAGCAGTTCTTC. Encoded protein: CSVVSPGLVGMEQFF.

In regard to this clonotype: This sequence may be a read error, since a much larger clone differs from it by one base. The chain links TRBV11-1 to TRBJ2-1; D is perhaps TRBD2 (5 bases). This CDR3 has 17 amino acids. In germline, CDR1 is SGHAT, CDR2 FQDESV (reference sequence). The CDR3 protein is CAGSFIRRLGVDNEQFF. In nucleotides, the CDR3 is TGTGCCGGCAGCTTTATCCGGAGGCTTGGTGTGGACAATGAGCAGTTCTTC.

This clonotype was recorded at least ten times. V gene TRBV12-3 or TRBV12-4 combines with J gene TRBJ2-7; no firm D call. The CDR3 extends over 13 amino acids. The V end lost 1 base, the J end lost 7 bases, and 11 bases lay between the germline ends. The CDR3 nucleotides read TGTGCCAGCAGTTTAGGCCCCTTGGCAGAGCAGTACGTC. It is translated as CASSLGPLAEQYV.

The rearrangement links TRBV6-1 to TRBJ2-2; 13 bases line up with TRBD2. Germline lookup yields CDR1 MNHNS and CDR2 SASEGT. CDR3 size: 21 residues. V shed 2 bases and J 4 bases; nucleotides not matched to a gene: 16. This CDR3 is CASSEPLPGLAGADSTGELFF. The CDR3 bases are TGTGCCAGCAGTGAACCCCTCCCCGGACTAGCGGGGGCGGATTCCACCGGGGAGCTGTTTTTT.

This clonotype has at least ten counts. The rearrangement links TRBV7-6 to TRBJ2-3, with D possibly being TRBD1 or TRBD2 (5 bases each). CDR3 length equals 14 residues. From germline, CDR1 is SGHVS and CDR2 FNYEAQ. Trimming removed 0 bases from V and 2 bases from J, with 6 bases in between. This chain's CDR3 is CASSLAGVTDTQYF. The CDR3 DNA sequence: TGTGCCAGCAGCTTAGCGGGGGTCACAGATACGCAGTATTTT.

In its sample, this clonotype was seen many times. At one of its ends the junction is not consistent with the germline gene, which may arise from a read error. The J gene is TRBJ2-3, the V gene TRBV7-7; 10 bases match TRBD1. Germline V gene lookup returns CDR1 SSHAT and CDR2 FNYEAQ (reference sequence). CDR3 length equals 15 residues. For the CDR3, the DNA is TGTGCTAGCAGCCCAGGGACAGGGGGCACAGATACGCAGTATTTT. This translates into CASSPGTGGTDTQYF. The whole variable domain, remainder taken from reference TRBV7-7 and TRBJ2-3, is GAGVSQSPRYKVTKRGQDVTLRCDPISSHATLYWYQQALGQGPEFLTYFNYEAQPDKSGLPSDRFSAERPEGSISTLTIQRTEQRDSAMYRCASSPGTGGTDTQYFGPGTRLTVL.

The gene calls are TRBV12-3 or TRBV12-4 and TRBJ1-3; D not certain. This CDR3 spans 15 amino acids. The germline V and J ends were trimmed by 6 bases and 1 base, with 13 bases remaining between them. CDR3 sequence (DNA): TGTGCCAGCAGGTCTACACGTGGATCTGGAAACACCATATATTTT. This sequence encodes CASRSTRGSGNTIYF.

The chain employs TRBV18 and TRBJ1-4; D not resolved. The CDR3 loop spans 15 amino acids. CDR1 and CDR2 (germline): KGHSH, LQKENI. V was clipped by 0 bases and J by 4 bases, with 9 bases between them. CDR3 in DNA: TGTGCCAGCTCACCACCGGCCAGACTTAATGAAAAACTGTTTTTT. This gives the protein CASSPPARLNEKLFF.

The chain's CDR3 is CASSYSAGGGTGELFF. The CDR3 DNA is TGTGCCAGCAGTTACTCGGCGGGGGGAGGGACCGGGGAGCTGTTTTTT. The chain links TRBV6-5 to TRBJ2-2, with 8 bases identical to TRBD2. Per the germline V gene, CDR1 is MNHEY and CDR2 is SVGAGI. V lost 0 bases to trimming and J lost 5 bases; unmatched junction nucleotides: 5. This CDR3 has 16 residues.

CDR3 protein: CASSIRRQSLTEAFF. The CDR3, as DNA: TGTGCCAGTAGTATACGGAGACAGAGTCTGACTGAAGCTTTCTTT. The chain carries TRBV19 and TRBJ1-1, with D perhaps matching TRBD1 (5 bases). This CDR3 has 15 amino acids. V was clipped by 2 bases and J by 5 bases, with 15 bases between them. The germline V gene has CDR1 LNHDA and CDR2 SQIVND (reference sequence).

The chain combines TRBV3-1 with TRBJ1-2; D possibly corresponds to TRBD1 (6 bases). V dropped 3 bases and J dropped 7 bases, with 21 bases sitting between them. The V gene's germline CDR1 is LGHDT and CDR2 YNNKEL (reference sequence). The CDR3 extends over 16 amino acids. CDR3 sequence (DNA): TGTGCCAGCAGCCAGTATAAACAGGGAACCTCCGGTGGCTACACCTTC. It specifies CASSQYKQGTSGGYTF. Complete variable domain (other parts from reference TRBV3-1 and TRBJ1-2): DTAVSQTPKYLVTQMGNDKSIKCEQNLGHDTMYWYKQDSKKFLKIMFSYNNKELIINETVPNRFSPKSPDKAHLNLHINSLELGDSAVYFCASSQYKQGTSGGYTFGSGTRLTVV.

This chain links TRBV7-9 with TRBJ2-2; a weak D match, TRBD1 (6 bases). Germline CDR1 and CDR2: SEHNR and FQNEAQ (reference sequence). Between the trimmed V and J ends, which lost 5 bases and 4 bases, there was a span of 17 bases. CDR3 length equals 16 residues. CDR3 DNA sequence: TGTGCCAGCAGCCCGGAACAGGGATTGATCACCGGGGAGCTGTTTTTT. As protein: CASSPEQGLITGELFF.

In this sample, this clonotype turned up a few times. V usage is TRBV19 and J usage is TRBJ2-2; D might be TRBD1 (6 bases). CDR1 and CDR2 from the germline V gene are LNHDA and SQIVND (reference sequence). The CDR3 is 13 residues long. The V and J ends lost 11 bases and 1 base respectively, with 11 bases between them. The CDR3, as DNA: TGTGCCGGGGGACACCTGAACACCGGGGAGCTGTTTTTT. Translating gives CAGGHLNTGELFF.

A note on this clonotype: The junction does not match germline at one end; this may be a read error. DNA of the CDR3: TGTGCTAGCAACCTAGGTCACACAGGTGAAATGAACACTGAAGCTTTCTTT. Its protein is CASNLGHTGEMNTEAFF. This chain connects TRBV7-7 to TRBJ1-1; a possible D gene is TRBD1 (5 bases). The CDR3 is made up of 17 amino acids. CDR1 and CDR2 (germline): SSHAT, FNYEAQ (reference sequence).

This chain links TRBV11-1 with TRBJ2-1; 9 bases agree with TRBD1. This CDR3 is 12 amino acids long. CDR1 SGHAT and CDR2 FQDESV come from the germline V gene (reference sequence). With 5 bases clipped from V and 14 bases from J, the junction kept 7 bases outside the gene matches. The CDR3 coding sequence is TGTGCCAGCAGCATCGACAGGGGGGCAAAGTTCTTC. Translation: CASSIDRGAKFF.

This clonotype was observed a few times. The chain has TRBV28 and TRBJ2-5, with D possibly matching TRBD1 (5 bases). V gave up 3 bases and J gave up 3 bases, with 14 bases separating them. CDR3 length: 15 amino acids. The germline CDR1 and CDR2 sequences are MDHEN and SYDVKM. CDR3 sequence reads: CASSFGRAREETQYF. The CDR3 coding sequence is TGTGCCAGCAGTTTCGGACGAGCCAGGGAAGAGACCCAGTACTTC.